The 8 T cell receptor beta chains reported below all come from one sample, sequenced in a study of cytomegalovirus exposure and HLA in healthy donors. PCR was performed using 60 Vbeta and 13 Jbeta primers. Using immunoSEQ multiplex PCR, the repertoire was profiled, and TCRdb retains in-frame clones only, with some absent. The sample lists a few hundred thousand clones, approximately 82% occurring once. What was sequenced was PBMCs. The origin of the receptors is a woman aged 55-69 years in good health and CMV-seropositive.

The chain employs TRBV30 and TRBJ1-3; no reliable D call. V was shortened by 5 bases and J by 3 bases, with 8 bases between the two germline ends. This CDR3 contains 12 residues. The V gene's germline CDR1 is GTSNPN and CDR2 SVGIG (reference sequence). Here the CDR3 reads CAWGGGGNTIYF. CDR3 nucleotide sequence: TGTGCCTGGGGAGGTGGTGGAAACACCATATATTTT.

In this sample, this clone turned up once. The chain is built from TRBV25-1 and TRBJ1-6; tentative D call: TRBD1 (5 bases). Between the trimmed V and J ends, which lost 10 bases and 10 bases, there was a span of 23 bases. This CDR3 has 15 residues. Germline CDR1 reads MGHDK; CDR2 reads SYGVNS. As DNA, the CDR3 is TGTGCCACGGAGGGTGCCTCCACGGGGGGATCACCCCTCCACTTT. Amino acids: CATEGASTGGSPLHF. Together with reference TRBV25-1 and TRBJ1-6, the CDR3 gives the full variable domain: EADIYQTPRYLVIGTGKKITLECSQTMGHDKMYWYQQDPGMELHLIHYSYGVNSTEKGDLSSESTVSRIRTEHFPLTLESARPSHTSQYLCATEGASTGGSPLHFGNGTRLTVT.

The V gene is TRBV6-4, the J gene TRBJ1-1; 9 bases fit TRBD1. With V trimmed by 6 bases and J by 2 bases, 4 bases remained unmatched. CDR3 length: 14 residues. Germline V gene lookup returns CDR1 MRHNA and CDR2 SNTAGT. The CDR3 DNA reads TGTGCCAGCAGGACAGGGGGACTCAACACTGAAGCTTTCTTT. Amino acid sequence: CASRTGGLNTEAFF.

This chain joins TRBV2 and TRBJ1-2; 8 bases map to TRBD1. The CDR3 consists of 13 residues. Unmatched junction bases numbered 7, after V lost 7 bases and J lost 6 bases. CDR1 and CDR2 (germline): SNHLY, FYNNEI. CDR3 residues: CASNGQGIDGYTF. CDR3 nucleotide sequence: TGTGCCAGCAATGGACAGGGTATAGATGGCTACACCTTC.

The chain combines TRBV18 with TRBJ1-1, with a possible D match to TRBD1 (6 bases). V was shortened by 4 bases and J by 2 bases, with 17 bases between the two germline ends. The CDR3 extends over 16 amino acids. Germline V gene sequence: CDR1 KGHSH, CDR2 LQKENI. The CDR3 DNA follows: TGTGCCAGCTCACGGTCGCGGGGGGCGTTAAACACTGAAGCTTTCTTT. It codes for CASSRSRGALNTEAFF.

The chain has TRBV2 and TRBJ2-4; possibly TRBD2 for D (5 bases). CDR1 and CDR2 from the germline V gene are SNHLY and FYNNEI. This CDR3 region has 15 residues. V was pared by 5 bases and J by 0 bases, with 11 bases between. The CDR3 here is CASSSNGRAKNIQYF. CDR3 coding DNA: TGTGCCAGCAGTTCCAATGGGAGAGCCAAAAACATTCAGTACTTC.

This sequence joins TRBV4-2 and TRBJ1-4; 9 bases line up with TRBD1. V dropped 4 bases and J dropped 4; count of bases not matched to a gene: 4. The CDR3 loop spans 15 amino acids. Germline V gene sequence: CDR1 LGHNA, CDR2 YNFKEQ. The CDR3 nucleotides read TGTGCCAGCAGCCTACAGGGGGCGTTTAATGAAAAACTGTTTTTT. Its protein product is CASSLQGAFNEKLFF.

The chain recombines TRBV9 with TRBJ2-3; possible D gene TRBD1, 6 bases. The CDR3 consists of 15 residues. Trimming removed 2 bases at V and 1 base at J, with 11 bases between. CDR1 and CDR2 from the germline V gene are SGDLS and YYNGEE. In nucleotides, the CDR3 is TGTGCCAGCAGCGTCGTGGGGGCCGGCACAGATACGCAGTATTTT. It specifies CASSVVGAGTDTQYF.